This T cell receptor (beta chain) is from a study of shared clonotypes between healthy human individuals. A CD45RA+ naive subset and a CD45RA-negative memory subset were split from CD4+ cells. The CDR3 loop spans 13 amino acids. CDR1 is MNHEY and CDR2 is SMNVEV in the germline V gene (reference sequence). The V segment lost 5 bases and the J segment 7 bases; nucleotides outside the gene matches: 5. Sequenced by immunoSEQ multiplex PCR; TCRdb stores in-frame clones only, minus some. The sample yields more than 2,000,000 clones, 85% to 95% seen once. As regards this clone: Antigen unknown.

Study observations and caveats: Sampling included only blood; tissue repertoires likely differ. Donor clonotype sharing was expected to depend on sequencing depth.

This sequence originates from a man aged 18 to 30 in good health. Some clones in this sample may be carry-over from other donors' samples. Sequencing was done on a sample of naive CD4+ T cells from PBMCs. Documented subset: CD45RA+ positively selected. This sequence joins TRBV27 and TRBJ1-5, with TRBD1 identical over 7 bases. The DNA for the CDR3 is TGTGCCAGCAGTGCCGACAGGGTACAGCCCCAGCATTTT. The encoded protein is CASSADRVQPQHF.